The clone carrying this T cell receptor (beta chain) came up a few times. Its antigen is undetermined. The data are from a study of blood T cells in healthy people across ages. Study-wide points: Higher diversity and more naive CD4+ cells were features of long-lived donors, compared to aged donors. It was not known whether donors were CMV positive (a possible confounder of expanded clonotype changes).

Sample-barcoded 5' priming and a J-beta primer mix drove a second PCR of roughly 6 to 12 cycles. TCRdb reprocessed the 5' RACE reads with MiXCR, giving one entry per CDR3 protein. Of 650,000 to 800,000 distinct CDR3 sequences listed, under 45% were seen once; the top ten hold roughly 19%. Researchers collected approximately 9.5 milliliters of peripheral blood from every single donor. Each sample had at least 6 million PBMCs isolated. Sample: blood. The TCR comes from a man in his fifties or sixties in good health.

CDR3 DNA sequence: TGCGCCAGCAGCCAAGGACTTGGTGGATGGACCCAGTACTTC. It encodes CASSQGLGGWTQYF. The rearrangement joins TRBV4-1 to TRBJ2-5; D gene unclear. The CDR3 runs 14 residues. Germline assignment: CDR1 MGHRA and CDR2 YSYEKL. Trimming left V 1 base short and J 7 bases short, with 13 bases between.